This paragraph covers one T cell receptor beta chain sequence. Trimming stripped 1 base from V and 8 bases from J, with 5 bases between. The germline CDR1 and CDR2 sequences are SEHNR and FQNEAQ (reference sequence). The CDR3 is 11 residues long. The data stem from a study of cytotoxic CD8 clonotypes in ibrutinib-treated CLL. In the study overall: Over 10 relapsed/refractory, some 16 treatment-naive; under 18 IGHV unmutated. Among patients, 24 responded partially and 2 completely; around 15 then stayed remitted and roughly 12 progressed after median around 70 months. Each sample contained, on average, approximately 270,000 productive templates and roughly 100,000 productive rearrangements.

Data came from immunoSEQ multiplex PCR; TCRdb stores just in-frame clones and leaves some out. The table shows some 310,000 clones, with about 80% occurring only once. The sample consisted of PBMCs, taken before ibrutinib treatment. The sequence was collected from a human donor with chronic lymphocytic leukemia. The genes are TRBV7-9 and TRBJ1-2; D gene ambiguous. The CDR3 DNA reads TGTGCCAGCAGCTTAGTAAAGGGCTACACCTTC. Translating it yields CASSLVKGYTF.